This TCR beta chain is from a study of cytomegalovirus exposure and HLA in healthy donors. Vbeta (60) and Jbeta (13) primers were used in the PCR. TCRdb's copy holds only in-frame clones and misses some; the assay was immunoSEQ multiplex PCR. Seen here are some 150,000 clones, around 82% observed once, and the top ten hold around 1.5%. Points on this clone: Its target is unknown.

V shed 4 bases, J shed 1 base, and the junction held 7 bases outside the gene matches. This CDR3 region has 15 residues. CDR1 and CDR2 from the germline V gene are SGHRS and YFSETQ. Study findings and constraints: Serostatus for CMV was the only available immune exposure information.

The specimen was PBMCs. The TCR was taken from a male donor in good health and CMV-seronegative. The V and J genes are TRBV5-1 and TRBJ2-7; TRBD2 matches 8 bases. CDR3 loop: CASSRAGGKSYEQYF. CDR3 nucleotide sequence: TGCGCCAGCAGCCGGGCGGGGGGTAAATCCTACGAGCAGTACTTC.